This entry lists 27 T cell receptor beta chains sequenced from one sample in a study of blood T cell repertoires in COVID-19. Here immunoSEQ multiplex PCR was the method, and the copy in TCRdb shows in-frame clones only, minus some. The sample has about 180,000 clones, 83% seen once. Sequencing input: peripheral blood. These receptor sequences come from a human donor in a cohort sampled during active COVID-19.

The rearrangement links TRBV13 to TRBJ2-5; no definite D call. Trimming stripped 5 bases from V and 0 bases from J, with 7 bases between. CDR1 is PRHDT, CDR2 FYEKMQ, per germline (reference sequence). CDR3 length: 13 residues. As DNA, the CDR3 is TGTGCCAGCAGCCCTGAGGACCAAGAGACCCAGTACTTC. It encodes CASSPEDQETQYF.

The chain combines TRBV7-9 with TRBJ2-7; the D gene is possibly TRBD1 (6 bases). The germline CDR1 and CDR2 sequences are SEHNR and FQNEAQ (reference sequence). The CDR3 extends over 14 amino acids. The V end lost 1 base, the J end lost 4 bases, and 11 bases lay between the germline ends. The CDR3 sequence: CASSLVSGDYEQYF. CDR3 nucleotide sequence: TGTGCCAGCAGCTTAGTGTCAGGGGATTACGAGCAGTACTTC.

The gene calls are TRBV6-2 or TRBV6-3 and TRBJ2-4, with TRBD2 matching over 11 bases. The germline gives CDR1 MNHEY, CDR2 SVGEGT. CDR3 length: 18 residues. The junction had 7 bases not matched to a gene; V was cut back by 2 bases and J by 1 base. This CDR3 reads CASSYRAIAGGAKNIQYF. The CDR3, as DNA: TGTGCCAGCAGTTACCGGGCGATAGCGGGAGGGGCCAAAAACATTCAGTACTTC.

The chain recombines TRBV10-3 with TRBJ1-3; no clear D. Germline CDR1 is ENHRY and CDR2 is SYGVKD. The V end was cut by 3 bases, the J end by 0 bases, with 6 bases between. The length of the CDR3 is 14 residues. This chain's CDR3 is CAISDEASGNTIYF. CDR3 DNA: TGTGCCATCAGTGACGAGGCCTCTGGAAACACCATATATTTT.

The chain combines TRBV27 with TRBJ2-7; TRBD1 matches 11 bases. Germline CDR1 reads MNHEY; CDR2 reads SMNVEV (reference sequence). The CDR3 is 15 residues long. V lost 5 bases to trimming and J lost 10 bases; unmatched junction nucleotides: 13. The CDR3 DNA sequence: TGTGCCAGCAGTACCAGGACAGGGGGCATGATAGAACAGTACTTC. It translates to CASSTRTGGMIEQYF.

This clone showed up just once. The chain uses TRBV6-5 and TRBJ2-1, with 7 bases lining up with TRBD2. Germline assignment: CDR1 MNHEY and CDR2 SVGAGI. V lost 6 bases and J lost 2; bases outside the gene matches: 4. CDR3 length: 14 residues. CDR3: CASRGTTTYNEQFF. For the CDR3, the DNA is TGTGCCAGCAGGGGGACTACCACCTACAATGAGCAGTTCTTC.

The CDR3 DNA is TGTGCCAGCAGCCGCGAATCTGGCGGGGAGCTGTTTTTT. Translation gives CASSRESGGELFF. This chain uses TRBV7-2 with TRBJ2-2; no definite D call. The V and J ends lost 5 bases and 7 bases respectively, with 11 bases between them. The length of the CDR3 is 13 residues. Germline V gene sequence: CDR1 SGHTA, CDR2 FQGNSA.

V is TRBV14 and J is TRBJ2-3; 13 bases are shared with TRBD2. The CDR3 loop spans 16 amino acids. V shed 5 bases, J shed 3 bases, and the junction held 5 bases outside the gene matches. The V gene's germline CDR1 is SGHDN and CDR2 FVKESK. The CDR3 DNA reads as TGTGCCAGCAGCTTACTAGCGGGAGGGCCTACAGATACGCAGTATTTT. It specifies CASSLLAGGPTDTQYF. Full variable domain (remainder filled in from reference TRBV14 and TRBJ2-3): EAGVTQFPSHSVIEKGQTVTLRCDPISGHDNLYWYRRVMGKEIKFLLHFVKESKQDESGMPNNRFLAERTGGTYSTLKVQPAELEDSGVYFCASSLLAGGPTDTQYFGPGTRLTVL.

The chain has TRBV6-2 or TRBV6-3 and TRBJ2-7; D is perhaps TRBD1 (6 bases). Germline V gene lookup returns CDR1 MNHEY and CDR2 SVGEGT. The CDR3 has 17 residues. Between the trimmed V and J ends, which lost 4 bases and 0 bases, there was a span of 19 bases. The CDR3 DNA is TGTGCCAGCAGTTTCGACCCAGGGGTCGGATTCTCCTACGAGCAGTACTTC. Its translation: CASSFDPGVGFSYEQYF.

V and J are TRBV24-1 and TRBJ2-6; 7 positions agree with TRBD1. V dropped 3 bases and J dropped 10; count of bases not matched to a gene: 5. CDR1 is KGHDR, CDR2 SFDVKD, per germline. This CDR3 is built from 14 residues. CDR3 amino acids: CATSDGSGGNVLTF. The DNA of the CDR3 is TGTGCCACCAGTGATGGGTCAGGGGGAAACGTCCTGACTTTC.

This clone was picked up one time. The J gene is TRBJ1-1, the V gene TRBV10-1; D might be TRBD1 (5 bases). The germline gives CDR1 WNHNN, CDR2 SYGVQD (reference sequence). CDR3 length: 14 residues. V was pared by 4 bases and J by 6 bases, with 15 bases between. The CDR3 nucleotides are TGCGCCAGCAGTGTTGGGCACCCCAGGGCTGAAGCTTTCTTT. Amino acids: CASSVGHPRAEAFF.

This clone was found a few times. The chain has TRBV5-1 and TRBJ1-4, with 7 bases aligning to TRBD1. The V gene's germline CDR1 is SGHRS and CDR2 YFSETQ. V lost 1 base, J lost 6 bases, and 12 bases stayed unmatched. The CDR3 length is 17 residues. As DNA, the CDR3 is TGCGCCAGCAGCTTGTTTAAAGGGGGCTCGGGAGATGAAAAACTGTTTTTT. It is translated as CASSLFKGGSGDEKLFF.

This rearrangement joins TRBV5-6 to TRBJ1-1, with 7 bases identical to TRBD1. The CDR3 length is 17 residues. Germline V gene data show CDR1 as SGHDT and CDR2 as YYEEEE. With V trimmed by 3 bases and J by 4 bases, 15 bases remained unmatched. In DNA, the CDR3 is TGTGCCAGCAGCTGGGCCCTACAGGGGTTTGAGGCCACTGAAGCTTTCTTT. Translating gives CASSWALQGFEATEAFF.

CDR3 protein: CASARTGLAEQYF. The CDR3 nucleotides are TGTGCCAGCGCTAGGACAGGGCTGGCAGAGCAGTACTTC. The genes are TRBV6-5 and TRBJ2-7, with 8 positions matching TRBD1. CDR1 MNHEY and CDR2 SVGAGI come from the germline V gene. This CDR3 comprises 13 residues. V was pared by 8 bases and J by 7 bases, with 10 bases of the junction left unmatched.

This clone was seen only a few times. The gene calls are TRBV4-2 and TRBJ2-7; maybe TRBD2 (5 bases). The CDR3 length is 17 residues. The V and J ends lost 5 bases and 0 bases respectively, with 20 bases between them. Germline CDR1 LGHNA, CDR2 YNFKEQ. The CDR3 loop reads CASSSDVRGRSSYEQYF. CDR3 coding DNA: TGTGCCAGCAGCTCAGACGTTCGGGGTCGGAGCTCCTACGAGCAGTACTTC.

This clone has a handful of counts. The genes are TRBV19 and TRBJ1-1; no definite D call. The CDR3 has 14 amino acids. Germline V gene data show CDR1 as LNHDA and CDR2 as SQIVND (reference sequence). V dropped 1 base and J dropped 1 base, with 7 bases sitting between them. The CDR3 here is CASSIGVGNTEAFF. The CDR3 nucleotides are TGTGCCAGTAGTATAGGAGTTGGGAACACTGAAGCTTTCTTT.

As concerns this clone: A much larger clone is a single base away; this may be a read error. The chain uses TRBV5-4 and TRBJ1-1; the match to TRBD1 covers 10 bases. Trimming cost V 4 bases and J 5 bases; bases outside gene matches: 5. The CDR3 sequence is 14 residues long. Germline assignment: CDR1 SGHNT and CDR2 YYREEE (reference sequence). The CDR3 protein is CASSVTGGRTEAFF. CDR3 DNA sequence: TGTGCCAGCAGCGTGACAGGGGGCAGGACTGAAGCTTTCTTT.

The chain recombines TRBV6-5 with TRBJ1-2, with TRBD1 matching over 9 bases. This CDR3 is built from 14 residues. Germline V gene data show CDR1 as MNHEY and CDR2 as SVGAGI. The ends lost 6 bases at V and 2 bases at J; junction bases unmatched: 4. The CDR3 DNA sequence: TGTGCCAGCAGACCCGACAGGGGGAACTATGGCTACACCTTC. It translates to CASRPDRGNYGYTF.

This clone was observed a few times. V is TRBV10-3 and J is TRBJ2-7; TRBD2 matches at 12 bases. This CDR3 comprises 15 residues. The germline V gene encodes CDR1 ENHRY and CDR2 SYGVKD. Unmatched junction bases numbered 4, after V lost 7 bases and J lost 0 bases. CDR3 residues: CAIKATSGGSYEQYF. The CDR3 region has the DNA TGTGCCATCAAAGCGACTAGCGGGGGCTCCTACGAGCAGTACTTC.

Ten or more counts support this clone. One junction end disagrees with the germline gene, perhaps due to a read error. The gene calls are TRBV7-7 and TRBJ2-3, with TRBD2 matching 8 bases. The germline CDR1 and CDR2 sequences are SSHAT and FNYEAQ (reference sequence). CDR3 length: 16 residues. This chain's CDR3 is CASSLAGWECTDTQYF. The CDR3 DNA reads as TGTGCTAGCAGCTTAGCGGGGTGGGAGTGCACAGATACGCAGTATTTT. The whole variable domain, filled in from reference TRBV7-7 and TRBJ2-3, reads GAGVSQSPRYKVTKRGQDVTLRCDPISSHATLYWYQQALGQGPEFLTYFNYEAQPDKSGLPSDRFSAERPEGSISTLTIQRTEQRDSAMYRCASSLAGWECTDTQYFGPGTRLTVL.

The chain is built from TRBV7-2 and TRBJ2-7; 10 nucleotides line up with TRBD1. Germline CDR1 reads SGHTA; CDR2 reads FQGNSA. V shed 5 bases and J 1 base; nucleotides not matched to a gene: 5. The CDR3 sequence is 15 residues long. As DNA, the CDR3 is TGTGCCAGCAGCCCGACAGGGGGCAAATCCTACGAGCAGTACTTC. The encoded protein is CASSPTGGKSYEQYF.

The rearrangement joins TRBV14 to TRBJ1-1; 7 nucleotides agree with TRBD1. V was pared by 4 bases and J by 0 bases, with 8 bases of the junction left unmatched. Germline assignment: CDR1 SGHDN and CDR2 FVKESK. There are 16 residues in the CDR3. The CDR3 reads CASSLRQGYLNTEAFF. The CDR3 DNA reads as TGTGCCAGCAGCCTAAGACAGGGTTATTTGAACACTGAAGCTTTCTTT.

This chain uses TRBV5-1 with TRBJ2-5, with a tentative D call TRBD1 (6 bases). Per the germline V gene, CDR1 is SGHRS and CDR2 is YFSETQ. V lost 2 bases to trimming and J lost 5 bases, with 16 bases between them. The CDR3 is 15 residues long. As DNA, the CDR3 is TGCGCCAGCAGCTTCCAGGACAGACTTGGGGAGACCCAGTACTTC. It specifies CASSFQDRLGETQYF.

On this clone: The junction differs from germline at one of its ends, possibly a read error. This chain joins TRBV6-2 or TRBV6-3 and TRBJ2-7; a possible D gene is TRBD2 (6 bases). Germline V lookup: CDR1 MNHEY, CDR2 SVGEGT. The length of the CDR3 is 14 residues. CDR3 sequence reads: CASSGGGGKYGQYF. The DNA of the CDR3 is TGTGCCAGCAGTGGCGGTGGGGGGAAGTACGGGCAGTACTTC.

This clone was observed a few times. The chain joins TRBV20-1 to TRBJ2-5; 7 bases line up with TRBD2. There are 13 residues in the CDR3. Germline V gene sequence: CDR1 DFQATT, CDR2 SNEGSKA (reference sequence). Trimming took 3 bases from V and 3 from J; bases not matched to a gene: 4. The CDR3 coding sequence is TGCAGTGCTAGTGAGGGAGGGGAAGAGACCCAGTACTTC. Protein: CSASEGGEETQYF.

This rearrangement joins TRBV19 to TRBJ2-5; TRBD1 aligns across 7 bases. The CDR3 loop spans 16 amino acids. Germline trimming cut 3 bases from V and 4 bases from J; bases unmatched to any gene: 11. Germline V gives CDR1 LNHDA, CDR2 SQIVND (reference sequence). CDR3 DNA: TGTGCCAGTAGTATTATAACAGGGGTTTCGCGAGAGACCCAGTACTTC. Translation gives CASSIITGVSRETQYF.

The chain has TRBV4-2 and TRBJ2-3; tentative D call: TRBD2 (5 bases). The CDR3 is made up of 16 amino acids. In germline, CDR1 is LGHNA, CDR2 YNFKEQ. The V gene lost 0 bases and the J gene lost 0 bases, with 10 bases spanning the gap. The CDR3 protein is CASSQEIARSTDTQYF. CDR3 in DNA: TGTGCCAGCAGCCAAGAAATAGCGAGGAGCACAGATACGCAGTATTTT.